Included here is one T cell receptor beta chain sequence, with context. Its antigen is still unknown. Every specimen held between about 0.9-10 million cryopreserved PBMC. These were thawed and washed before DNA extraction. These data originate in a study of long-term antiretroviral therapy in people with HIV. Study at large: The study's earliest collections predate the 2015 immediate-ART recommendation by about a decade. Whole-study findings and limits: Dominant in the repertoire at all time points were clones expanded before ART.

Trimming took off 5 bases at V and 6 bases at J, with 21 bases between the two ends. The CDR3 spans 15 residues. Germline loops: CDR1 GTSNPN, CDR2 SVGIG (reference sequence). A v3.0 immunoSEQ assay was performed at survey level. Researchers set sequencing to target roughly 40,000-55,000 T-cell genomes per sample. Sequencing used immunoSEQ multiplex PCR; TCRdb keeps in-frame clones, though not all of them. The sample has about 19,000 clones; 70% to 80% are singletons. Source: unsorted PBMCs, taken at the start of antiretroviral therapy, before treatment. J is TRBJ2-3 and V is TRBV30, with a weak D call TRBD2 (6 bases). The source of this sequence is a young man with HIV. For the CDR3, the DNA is TGTGCCTGGGGGGTCGGGACTCCCCCTGCGGATACGCAGTATTTT. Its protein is CAWGVGTPPADTQYF.